This TCR beta chain was identified during a study of lung T cells in sarcoidosis with Löfgren's syndrome (dated by TCRdb to about 2017). As for the study more broadly: Sarcoidosis was characterized as a granulomatous, predominantly pulmonary disease marked by accumulation of CD4+ T cells in bronchoalveolar lavage fluid. The repertoire analyses focused on Löfgren's syndrome patients. General conclusions and limits of the study: In alphabeta pairing analysis, TRAV12-1 was found to pair preferentially with TRBV2, and CDR3 homology was shown by the resulting paired TCRs. TRAV12-1 and TRBV2 CDR3 motifs were reported to be shared among multiple Löfgren's syndrome patients, suggesting public CD4+ TCR repertoires. The study only suggested recognition of a sarcoidosis-associated antigen, and the antigen remained putative and unidentified. In Lofgren's syndrome patients, relative to control subjects, TRAV12-1 and TRBV2 were reported to be the most expanded V gene segments.

The germline V gene encodes CDR1 MNHNS and CDR2 SASEGT. The CDR3 starts with the cysteine, ends with the phenylalanine, and has 13 residues. Solely the CDR3 DNA is kept, with 39 bases framed from the first base. V loses 7 bases of germline sequence and J loses 3 bases, and the interval between the two ends is 10 bases. This clonotype was counted many times. What this receptor recognizes is not known. Base-call qualities are not available, and no considerably larger clone is one nucleotide away. Sequencer: Illumina MiSeq. The public sequencing data were trimmed at Q25 with fastp and processed into clonotypes with MiXCR by TCRdb, which kept only in-frame beta chains. A single entry per CDR3 protein holds the most common genes and DNA from its merged rows. The sample table lists fewer than 80,000 distinct CDR3 sequences, 20% to 25% of them with a count of one. About 2.5% of the sample goes to the ten largest clones.

The sequence came from a human donor with sarcoidosis (Löfgren's syndrome or another form), or a control subject (not recorded which). Material: CD4+ T cells from PBMCs. The V and J genes are TRBV6-1 and TRBJ1-5, with no confident D gene call. The DNA is as follows: TGTGCCAGCACGGACGGGATCAATCAGCCCCAGCATTTT. This yields the protein CASTDGINQPQHF.